This T cell receptor (beta chain) is from a study of shared clonotypes between healthy human individuals. The study's findings and limits: Sharing across four donors was highest in naive CD4 (approximately 5%) and lowest in memory CD8 (approximately 0.4%). Rarefaction gave evidence that sorted-subset sequencing remained incomplete despite large depth.

Memory CD4+ cells were the fraction left after CD45RA+ naive selection. As for this clone: What it recognizes is unknown.

Original analysis: ImmunoSEQ gave junction-only sequences without quality scores, so filtering differed. Clones were read by immunoSEQ multiplex PCR, and TCRdb kept only the in-frame ones, dropping some. That table gives V, J and clone size, and the DNA gave D and trimming. Of some 660,000 clones listed, 73% are singletons. The receptor comes from a woman between 25 and 40 years old in good health. The source material was memory CD4+ T cells sorted from blood. Subset: CD45RA-negative fraction.

In nucleotides, the CDR3 is TGTGCCAGCAGTTCCGACATCGAAGCTTTCTTT. It is translated as CASSSDIEAFF. The rearrangement joins TRBV28 to TRBJ1-1; D is undetermined. This CDR3 has 11 amino acids. V was trimmed by 4 bases and J by 8 bases, leaving 8 bases between them. Germline V gives CDR1 MDHEN, CDR2 SYDVKM.